This passage covers 13 T cell receptor beta chains from one sample sequenced in a study of blood T cell repertoires in COVID-19. The table came from immunoSEQ multiplex PCR; TCRdb's copy has only in-frame clones and leaves some out. The sample records approximately 120,000 clones, about 82% being singletons. Specimen: peripheral blood. The origin of the receptors is a human donor in a cohort sampled during active COVID-19.

The chain combines TRBV2 with TRBJ2-2; possible D gene TRBD2, 6 bases. In germline, CDR1 is SNHLY, CDR2 FYNNEI. Trimming cost V 6 bases and J 0 bases, with 11 bases left between them. The CDR3 contains 15 residues. The CDR3 DNA is TGTGCCAGCAGGGGCGGGACTCCGAACACCGGGGAGCTGTTTTTT. Translating it yields CASRGGTPNTGELFF.

V is TRBV5-6 and J is TRBJ1-1; D uncertain. The CDR3 totals 14 residues. V was pared by 1 base and J by 5 bases, with 12 bases between. Germline V CDR1 and CDR2: SGHDT, YYEEEE. The CDR3 is CASSLPVRGTEAFF. The DNA for the CDR3 is TGTGCCAGCAGCTTGCCAGTTAGAGGAACTGAAGCTTTCTTT. Using reference TRBV5-6 and TRBJ1-1 for the parts outside the CDR3, the full variable domain is DAGVTQSPTHLIKTRGQQVTLRCSPKSGHDTVSWYQQALGQGPQFIFQYYEEEERQRGNFPDRFSGHQFPNYSSELNVNALLLGDSALYLCASSLPVRGTEAFFGQGTRLTVV.

V is TRBV6-5 and J is TRBJ2-6; tentatively, D is TRBD1 (6 bases). Looked up from germline, CDR1 is MNHEY and CDR2 is SVGAGI. The CDR3 length is 16 residues. The ends were cut back, 0 bases at V and 2 bases at J, with 8 bases in the middle. The CDR3 sequence: CASSYSPGAGANVLTF. The CDR3 nucleotides read TGTGCCAGCAGTTACTCGCCAGGGGCTGGGGCCAACGTCCTGACTTTC.

This clone is a singleton in its sample. The chain links TRBV10-3 to TRBJ2-5; the D gene is possibly TRBD1 (7 bases). V dropped 8 bases and J dropped 2 bases, with 12 bases sitting between them. Per the germline V gene, CDR1 is ENHRY and CDR2 is SYGVKD. CDR3 length: 13 residues. The DNA for the CDR3 is TGTGCCATCGGTCCAGGGGGGCAAGAGACCCAGTACTTC. Translated, it gives CAIGPGGQETQYF.

This chain joins TRBV7-3 and TRBJ2-1; 13 bases are shared with TRBD2. V gave up 5 bases and J gave up 0 bases; unmatched junction bases: 10. This CDR3 contains 19 residues. Germline CDR1 SGHTA, CDR2 FQGTGA. The CDR3 nucleotides read TGTGCCAGCAGCCTCAGGACTAGCGGGAGTCAAAGCTCCTACAATGAGCAGTTCTTC. Translation: CASSLRTSGSQSSYNEQFF.

The chain has TRBV30 and TRBJ1-4; a possible D gene is TRBD1 (6 bases). There are 15 residues in the CDR3. Germline-derived CDR1 and CDR2 are GTSNPN and SVGIG (reference sequence). V lost 1 base and J 3 bases, leaving 12 bases between the germline ends. CDR3 sequence: CAWSGQVISNEKLFF. The CDR3, as DNA: TGTGCCTGGAGTGGACAGGTCATATCTAATGAAAAACTGTTTTTT.

V usage is TRBV29-1 and J usage is TRBJ2-3; a possible D gene is TRBD1 (5 bases). The CDR3 runs to 13 residues. Trimming took off 7 bases at V and 3 bases at J, with 14 bases between the two ends. The germline CDR1 and CDR2 sequences are SQVTM and ANQGSEA. CDR3 in DNA: TGCAGCGGTGGGCAGGGCCATACAGATACGCAGTATTTT. Translating it yields CSGGQGHTDTQYF.

The chain links TRBV2 to TRBJ2-5; 7 nucleotides line up with TRBD2. Unmatched junction bases numbered 10, after V lost 7 bases and J lost 5 bases. Germline lookup yields CDR1 SNHLY and CDR2 FYNNEI. The CDR3 loop spans 14 amino acids. CDR3 coding DNA: TGTGCCAGCACCCTCCGGTTGCGGGGGGAGACCCAGTACTTC. Translation: CASTLRLRGETQYF.

The chain couples TRBV6-2 or TRBV6-3 to TRBJ2-1; possibly TRBD2 for D (6 bases). CDR1 and CDR2 (germline): MNHEY, SVGEGT. This CDR3 comprises 13 residues. V was pared by 5 bases and J by 10 bases, with 15 bases between. Here the CDR3 DNA reads TGTGCCAGCAGTCGCGCGGGGTGGAGAGAGCAGTTCTTC. This sequence encodes CASSRAGWREQFF.

The J gene is TRBJ1-5, the V gene TRBV6-2 or TRBV6-3; no definite D call. The CDR3 contains 14 residues. Trimming took 2 bases from V and 4 from J, leaving 9 bases between them. Germline V CDR1 and CDR2: MNHEY, SVGEGT. CDR3 sequence (DNA): TGTGCCAGCAGTTACCTGAGAAATAATCAGCCCCAGCATTTT. It codes for CASSYLRNNQPQHF.

The rearrangement joins TRBV24-1 to TRBJ2-3; possible D gene TRBD1, 6 bases. From germline, CDR1 is KGHDR and CDR2 SFDVKD. This CDR3 has 16 residues. Trimming left V 6 bases short and J 4 bases short, with 19 bases between. The CDR3 coding sequence is TGTGCCACCAGTCACGGCGGGCAGGGGAGCGCAGATACGCAGTATTTT. This codes for CATSHGGQGSADTQYF.

The V and J genes are TRBV21-1 and TRBJ1-6; the listed D gene, TRBD1, was not tested against the DNA. TRBV21-1 is termed a pseudogene. The CDR3 spans 15 residues. In nucleotides, the CDR3 is TGTGCCAGCACCTTCCCCCAGGCCAACAATTCACCCCTCCACTTT. It codes for CASTFPQANNSPLHF.

This clone was counted a few times. The chain has TRBV5-1 and TRBJ2-7; 14 bases are a match to TRBD2. The trim removed 4 bases at V and 3 bases at J, leaving 21 bases unmatched. Germline-derived CDR1 and CDR2 are SGHRS and YFSETQ. The CDR3 length is 21 residues. The CDR3, as DNA: TGCGCCAGCAGCAACAACCCGGTGGGCCCGGGACTAGCGGGAGACCTCTACGAGCAGTACTTC. It codes for CASSNNPVGPGLAGDLYEQYF. Full variable domain (remainder filled in from reference TRBV5-1 and TRBJ2-7): KAGVTQTPRYLIKTRGQQVTLSCSPISGHRSVSWYQQTPGQGLQFLFEYFSETQRNKGNFPGRFSGRQFSNSRSEMNVSTLELGDSALYLCASSNNPVGPGLAGDLYEQYFGPGTRLTVT.